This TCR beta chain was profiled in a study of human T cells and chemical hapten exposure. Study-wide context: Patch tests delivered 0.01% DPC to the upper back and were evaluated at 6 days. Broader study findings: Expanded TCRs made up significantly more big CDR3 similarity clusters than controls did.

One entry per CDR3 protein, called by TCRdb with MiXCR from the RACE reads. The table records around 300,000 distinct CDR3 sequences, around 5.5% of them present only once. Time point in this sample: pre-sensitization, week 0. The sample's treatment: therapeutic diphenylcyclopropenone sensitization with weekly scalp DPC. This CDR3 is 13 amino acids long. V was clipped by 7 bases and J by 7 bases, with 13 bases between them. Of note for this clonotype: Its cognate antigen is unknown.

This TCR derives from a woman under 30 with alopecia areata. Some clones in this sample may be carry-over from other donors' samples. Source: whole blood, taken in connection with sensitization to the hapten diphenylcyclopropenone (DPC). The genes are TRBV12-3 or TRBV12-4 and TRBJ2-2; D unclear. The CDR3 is CASTPTARGELFF. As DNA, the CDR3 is TGTGCCAGCACCCCGACTGCCCGCGGGGAGCTGTTTTTT.